This is a list of T cell receptor beta chains from one sample in a study of T cell responses to AZD1222 COVID-19 vaccine. The data were produced by immunoSEQ multiplex PCR, yet TCRdb's version contains in-frame clones alone and is incomplete. Here the sample spans 100,000 to 150,000 clones, about 90% being singletons. The specimen comprised peripheral blood, sampled on day 0 of AZD1222 vaccination. All receptors come from an adult in good health. Each CDR3 is given with its conserved first and last residue. A D gene is named only where the DNA matches it firmly. Clone size is shown for a subset of rows, as once, few, many or a class of expanded clone.

v_gene: TRBV27
len: 14
d_gene: -
abundance: -
j_gene: TRBJ2-2
CDR3nt: TGTGCCAGCACCCCGGGACAAGTCACCGGGGAGCTGTTTTTT
CDR3aa: CASTPGQVTGELFF

v_gene: TRBV11-2
len: 13
d_gene: -
abundance: -
j_gene: TRBJ2-2
CDR3nt: TGTGCCAGCAGAACAAGCTGGGGCAGGGAGCTGTTTTTT
CDR3aa: CASRTSWGRELFF

v_gene: TRBV6-2/TRBV6-3
len: 14
d_gene: -
abundance: -
j_gene: TRBJ1-5
CDR3nt: TGTGCCAGCAGTTACAGGGATTGGAATCAGCCCCAGCATTTT
CDR3aa: CASSYRDWNQPQHF

v_gene: TRBV11-2
len: 17
d_gene: TRBD2
abundance: -
j_gene: TRBJ2-7
CDR3nt: TGTGCCAGCAGCTTAAACTCCGGGAGCGGGGTGGTCTACGAGCAGTACTTC
CDR3aa: CASSLNSGSGVVYEQYF

v_gene: TRBV6-1
len: 18
d_gene: -
abundance: -
j_gene: TRBJ2-1
CDR3nt: TGTGCCAGCAGTGAAGGGGGACTTAACCTCTCCCCCTACAATGAGCAGTTCTTC
CDR3aa: CASSEGGLNLSPYNEQFF

v_gene: TRBV5-8
len: 19
d_gene: -
abundance: -
j_gene: TRBJ1-5
CDR3nt: TGTGCCAGCAAGCTCCAGCCCCCGTGGCTCTCGTATAGCAATCAGCCCCAGCATTTT
CDR3aa: CASKLQPPWLSYSNQPQHF

v_gene: TRBV12-3/TRBV12-4
len: 11
d_gene: -
abundance: once
j_gene: TRBJ2-1
CDR3nt: TGTGCCAGCAACAAGGACAATGAGCAGTTCTTC
CDR3aa: CASNKDNEQFF

v_gene: TRBV7-8
len: 15
d_gene: -
abundance: -
j_gene: TRBJ1-2
CDR3nt: TGTGCCAGCAGCTTAGAGGACAGACTAAACTATGGCTACACCTTC
CDR3aa: CASSLEDRLNYGYTF

v_gene: TRBV5-6
len: 15
d_gene: -
abundance: -
j_gene: TRBJ1-4
CDR3nt: TGTGCCAGCAGCGGACTCACAGGGATCACTGAAAAACTGTTTTTT
CDR3aa: CASSGLTGITEKLFF

v_gene: TRBV6-5
len: 15
d_gene: -
abundance: -
j_gene: TRBJ1-3
CDR3nt: TGTGCCAGCAGTCCGCGGGACTCCTCTGGAAACACCATATATTTT
CDR3aa: CASSPRDSSGNTIYF

v_gene: TRBV4-3
len: 14
d_gene: -
abundance: -
j_gene: TRBJ1-1
CDR3nt: TGCGCCAGCAGCCAAGATCAGGGGCGCACTGAAGCTTTCTTT
CDR3aa: CASSQDQGRTEAFF

v_gene: TRBV28
len: 14
d_gene: -
abundance: few
j_gene: TRBJ1-1
CDR3nt: TGTGCCAGCAGCCGCGGGACGCTGGGCACTGAAGCTTTCTTT
CDR3aa: CASSRGTLGTEAFF

v_gene: TRBV19
len: 15
d_gene: TRBD2
abundance: few
j_gene: TRBJ2-2
CDR3nt: TGTGCCTTACGAAGCGGGAGCAGAAACACCGGGGAGCTGTTTTTT
CDR3aa: CALRSGSRNTGELFF

v_gene: TRBV6-5
len: 11
d_gene: -
abundance: -
j_gene: TRBJ2-3
CDR3nt: TGTGCCAGCACCCCCAAGGATACGCAGTATTTT
CDR3aa: CASTPKDTQYF

v_gene: TRBV11-1
len: 14
d_gene: -
abundance: -
j_gene: TRBJ1-4
CDR3nt: TGTGCCAGCAGCTTCGACAGTACTAATGAAAAACTGTTTTTT
CDR3aa: CASSFDSTNEKLFF

v_gene: TRBV12-3/TRBV12-4
len: 13
d_gene: -
abundance: -
j_gene: TRBJ1-5
CDR3nt: TGTGCCAGCACTCTCGCAGGGGATCAGCCCCAGCATTTT
CDR3aa: CASTLAGDQPQHF

v_gene: TRBV19
len: 11
d_gene: -
abundance: -
j_gene: TRBJ1-1
CDR3nt: TGTGCCAGCAGACAGGCGACTGAAGCTTTCTTT
CDR3aa: CASRQATEAFF

v_gene: TRBV6-1
len: 11
d_gene: -
abundance: few
j_gene: TRBJ1-3
CDR3nt: TGTGCCAGCAGTGAAGACACCTCATTATATTTT
CDR3aa: CASSEDTSLYF

v_gene: TRBV2
len: 13
d_gene: TRBD2
abundance: -
j_gene: TRBJ2-1
CDR3nt: TGTGCCAGCAGATTAGCGGGGAACAATGAGCAGTTCTTC
CDR3aa: CASRLAGNNEQFF

v_gene: TRBV19
len: 14
d_gene: TRBD2
abundance: once
j_gene: TRBJ2-2
CDR3nt: TGTGCCAGTAGACTAGCGGGAGTAGGGGGGGAGCTGTTTTTT
CDR3aa: CASRLAGVGGELFF

v_gene: TRBV7-9
len: 12
d_gene: -
abundance: -
j_gene: TRBJ2-7
CDR3nt: TGTGCCAGCAGCTTGGGGGTCTACGAGCAGTACTTC
CDR3aa: CASSLGVYEQYF

v_gene: TRBV28
len: 11
d_gene: -
abundance: -
j_gene: TRBJ2-6
CDR3nt: TGTGCCGGAAGTGGGGCCAACGTCCTGACTTTC
CDR3aa: CAGSGANVLTF

v_gene: TRBV28
len: 14
d_gene: TRBD1
abundance: once
j_gene: TRBJ1-6
CDR3nt: TGTGCCAGCAGCCTCGGACAGGACGGTTCACCCCTCCACTTT
CDR3aa: CASSLGQDGSPLHF

v_gene: TRBV5-8
len: 15
d_gene: TRBD1
abundance: -
j_gene: TRBJ2-7
CDR3nt: TGTGCCAGCAGCTCCTACAGGGGTAGGACCTACGAGCAGTACTTC
CDR3aa: CASSSYRGRTYEQYF

v_gene: TRBV3-1/TRBV3-2
len: 14
d_gene: -
abundance: -
j_gene: TRBJ1-1
CDR3nt: TGTGCCAGCAGCCTGACCGAAATTAGGACTGAAGCTTTCTTT
CDR3aa: CASSLTEIRTEAFF

v_gene: TRBV5-1
len: 14
d_gene: TRBD1
abundance: -
j_gene: TRBJ1-1
CDR3nt: TGCGCCAGCAGCTCGGGACAGAGGAACACTGAAGCTTTCTTT
CDR3aa: CASSSGQRNTEAFF

v_gene: TRBV7-2
len: 15
d_gene: TRBD1
abundance: -
j_gene: TRBJ2-2
CDR3nt: TGTGCCAGCAGCCTAGCGGGACAGGGGGTCGGGGAGCTGTTTTTT
CDR3aa: CASSLAGQGVGELFF

v_gene: TRBV18
len: 17
d_gene: TRBD2
abundance: -
j_gene: TRBJ2-7
CDR3nt: TGTGCCAGCTCACCCTCCAAAGGGCTAGCGGGAGGGGTGGAGCAGTACTTC
CDR3aa: CASSPSKGLAGGVEQYF

v_gene: TRBV7-6
len: 15
d_gene: -
abundance: -
j_gene: TRBJ1-5
CDR3nt: TGTGCCAGCAGTGTACAAAGCGGGAGGGACGAACGCCAGCATTTT
CDR3aa: CASSVQSGRDERQHF

v_gene: TRBV30
len: 15
d_gene: -
abundance: -
j_gene: TRBJ1-4
CDR3nt: TGTGCCTGGAGTGGGCGCGGGACTTGGGGTGAAAAACTGTTTTTT
CDR3aa: CAWSGRGTWGEKLFF

v_gene: TRBV2
len: 14
d_gene: -
abundance: -
j_gene: TRBJ2-5
CDR3nt: TGTGCCAGCAGTGAGCGGCCCGGGGGAGAGACCCAGTACTTC
CDR3aa: CASSERPGGETQYF

v_gene: TRBV28
len: 14
d_gene: -
abundance: -
j_gene: TRBJ2-5
CDR3nt: TGTGCCAGCAGTCCTACCCTAGGGGGAGAGACCCAGTACTTC
CDR3aa: CASSPTLGGETQYF

v_gene: TRBV5-1
len: 16
d_gene: TRBD1
abundance: -
j_gene: TRBJ2-2
CDR3nt: TGCGCCAGCAACCACGGACAGGGGGCATACACCGGGGAGCTGTTTTTT
CDR3aa: CASNHGQGAYTGELFF

v_gene: TRBV21-1
len: 16
d_gene: -
abundance: -
j_gene: TRBJ1-6
CDR3nt: TGTGCCAGCAGAAACGACAGGGTGAAGTTCAATTCACCCCTCCACTTT
CDR3aa: CASRNDRVKFNSPLHF

v_gene: TRBV10-1
len: 12
d_gene: -
abundance: -
j_gene: TRBJ2-3
CDR3nt: TGCGCCAGCAGTGAGAAGGGAAATACGCAGTATTTT
CDR3aa: CASSEKGNTQYF

v_gene: TRBV6-2/TRBV6-3
len: 14
d_gene: -
abundance: -
j_gene: TRBJ2-7
CDR3nt: TGTGCCAGCAGTTACGCAAGGGACTCCTACGAGCAGTACTTC
CDR3aa: CASSYARDSYEQYF

v_gene: TRBV28
len: 14
d_gene: TRBD1
abundance: few
j_gene: TRBJ2-2
CDR3nt: TGTGCCAGCAGTTCGTGGACAGGGCCCGGGGAGCTGTTTTTT
CDR3aa: CASSSWTGPGELFF

v_gene: TRBV5-6
len: 16
d_gene: -
abundance: -
j_gene: TRBJ2-3
CDR3nt: TGTGCCAGCAAGAATTGGGGCTTGGGGAGCACAGATACGCAGTATTTT
CDR3aa: CASKNWGLGSTDTQYF

v_gene: TRBV7-8
len: 13
d_gene: -
abundance: -
j_gene: TRBJ1-1
CDR3nt: TGTGCCAGCAGCTTAGGCCAAAACACTGAAGCTTTCTTT
CDR3aa: CASSLGQNTEAFF

v_gene: TRBV28
len: 15
d_gene: TRBD2
abundance: -
j_gene: TRBJ2-1
CDR3nt: TGTGCCACCTACCCTGGGACTAGCGGCGTCAATGAGCAGTTCTTC
CDR3aa: CATYPGTSGVNEQFF

v_gene: TRBV5-1
len: 16
d_gene: -
abundance: -
j_gene: TRBJ1-4
CDR3nt: TGCGCCAGCAGCTCGGGGGATGCGGGGGCTACCGAAAAACTGTTTTTT
CDR3aa: CASSSGDAGATEKLFF

v_gene: TRBV30
len: 13
d_gene: TRBD1
abundance: -
j_gene: TRBJ1-4
CDR3nt: TGTGCCTGGAGTGGACAGGGGAATGAAAAACTGTTTTTT
CDR3aa: CAWSGQGNEKLFF

v_gene: TRBV29-1
len: 16
d_gene: -
abundance: -
j_gene: TRBJ2-5
CDR3nt: TGCAGCGTTGATTCTCCATTTTTGCAGGGGACGGAGACCCAGTACTTC
CDR3aa: CSVDSPFLQGTETQYF

v_gene: TRBV3-1/TRBV3-2
len: 14
d_gene: -
abundance: -
j_gene: TRBJ1-6
CDR3nt: TGTGCCAGCAGCCAACGAGAAGGAAATTCACCCCTCCACTTT
CDR3aa: CASSQREGNSPLHF